This TCR beta chain was profiled in a study of post-analysis software for immune sequencing data. Presence of unique molecular identifiers characterized the TCR beta cDNA libraries. MiXCR was run by TCRdb on the PCR reads, yielding one entry per CDR3 protein. The table records about 160,000 distinct CDR3 sequences, 35% to 40% of them present only once. The CDR3 is 15 residues long. V lost 7 bases, J lost 0 bases, and 15 bases lay in between. The chain has TRBV12-3 or TRBV12-4 and TRBJ1-1, with TRBD1 as a possible D gene (5 bases). The clonotype was recovered from a girl between 10 and 17 years old with multiple sclerosis. The starting material was blood, obtained after autologous hematopoietic stem cell transplantation. For the CDR3, the DNA is TGTGCCAGCACCCCCGGGACCTTTATGAACACTGAAGCTTTCTTT. It yields the protein CASTPGTFMNTEAFF.